This record covers a single T cell receptor (beta chain). Its antigen is undetermined. Oncomine TCR Beta short-read sequencing was applied to DNA from cultured CD4+ T cells. TCRdb processed the PCR reads anew with MiXCR; each CDR3 protein has one entry. In the table there are roughly 10,000 distinct CDR3 sequences, roughly 63% of which are singletons. This sample's treatment: approximately 9-day PBMC culture with coronavirus spike peptide pools or control peptides (ViraFEST assay). The sample is drawn from a study of vaccination and CD4 T cells after COVID-19. In the study overall: SARS-CoV-2 positivity in convalescent patients was established by nasal swab PCR; under ten had mild and one severe disease. Four females and six males made up the convalescents, with two Hispanic. At a median around 100 days (range 35 to 161) after diagnosis, post-COVID samples were drawn.

The CDR3 totals 15 residues. The ends were cut back, 3 bases at V and 2 bases at J, with 11 bases in the middle. In germline, CDR1 is KGHSH, CDR2 LQKENI. What was sequenced was CD4+ T cells from blood, cultured in vitro. The rearrangement joins TRBV18 to TRBJ1-5, with D perhaps TRBD1 (5 bases). The clonotype was recovered from a human donor who had recovered from COVID-19. The CDR3 here is CASSPSGFGNQPQHF. DNA for the CDR3: TGTGCCAGCTCACCCTCAGGGTTTGGCAATCAGCCCCAGCATTTT.